One T cell receptor beta chain is described in this entry. The data were produced by immunoSEQ multiplex PCR, yet TCRdb's version contains in-frame clones alone and is incomplete. The table includes roughly 160,000 clones, about 88% detected once. This CDR3 is built from 14 residues. Germline CDR1 MNHEY, CDR2 SMNVEV (reference sequence). J was trimmed by 5 bases and V by 6 bases; bases with no gene match: 9. These data belong to a study of blood T cell repertoires in COVID-19. This receptor was identified in a man aged 18 to 35 with acute or convalescent COVID-19. The chain couples TRBV27 to TRBJ2-7, with 8 bases aligning to TRBD1. Sequences were obtained from peripheral blood. The CDR3 DNA sequence: TGTGCCAGCAGGCAGGACAGGGACCCCCACGAGCAGTACGTC. It specifies CASRQDRDPHEQYV.